Below, 29 T cell receptor beta chains from the same sample are listed, as sequenced in a study of blood T cell repertoires in COVID-19. The method was immunoSEQ multiplex PCR; TCRdb's version includes in-frame clones alone and lacks a portion of them. The data contain 280,000 or so clones, 80% to 90% of them singletons. Source material: PBMCs or T cells enriched from blood (not recorded which). The origin of the receptors is a young man who had recovered from COVID-19.

The CDR3 region is CAISTSGQGTLKGQFF. The CDR3 bases are TGTGCCATCAGTACCTCGGGACAGGGAACCCTGAAGGGGCAGTTCTTC. This chain uses TRBV10-3 with TRBJ2-1, with 9 nucleotides matching TRBD1. From germline, CDR1 is ENHRY and CDR2 SYGVKD. V was clipped by 5 bases and J by 12 bases; unmatched bases: 17. This CDR3 region has 16 residues.

The chain recombines TRBV12-3 or TRBV12-4 with TRBJ1-2; 7 bases map to TRBD1. CDR3 length: 13 residues. With 6 bases clipped from V and 8 bases from J, the junction kept 9 bases outside the gene matches. DNA for the CDR3: TGTGCCAGCAGGGGATTGACAGGGTCCGGCTACACCTTC. Its protein is CASRGLTGSGYTF.

This clone came up many times. The V gene is TRBV6-1, the J gene TRBJ1-2; maybe TRBD1 (6 bases). Germline CDR1 MNHNS, CDR2 SASEGT. Trimming removed 1 base at V and 0 bases at J, with 12 bases between. The CDR3 length is 16 residues. CDR3 coding DNA: TGTGCCAGCAGTGAAGAATCCCAGGGGACTAACTATGGCTACACCTTC. Amino acid sequence: CASSEESQGTNYGYTF.

This sequence joins TRBV5-4 and TRBJ1-1; no firm D call. The germline V and J ends were trimmed by 4 bases and 3 bases, with 13 bases remaining between them. This CDR3 comprises 14 residues. In germline, CDR1 is SGHNT, CDR2 YYREEE (reference sequence). CDR3 bases: TGTGCCAGCAGCCCACGTGGAGCTTACACTGAAGCTTTCTTT. It specifies CASSPRGAYTEAFF.

V gene TRBV4-3 combines with J gene TRBJ1-2, with TRBD1 as a possible D gene (6 bases). Germline CDR1 LGHNA, CDR2 YSLEER. V lost 1 base, J lost 8 bases, and 11 bases lay in between. The CDR3 covers 13 residues. This CDR3 reads CASSQVGGGGYTF. The DNA of the CDR3 is TGCGCCAGCAGCCAAGTAGGGGGTGGGGGCTACACCTTC.

CDR3 protein: CASRSRGLGTYNEQFF. In nucleotides, the CDR3 is TGCGCCAGCAGATCAAGGGGTTTGGGTACCTACAATGAGCAGTTCTTC. The rearrangement joins TRBV10-2 to TRBJ2-1; D is possibly TRBD1 (5 bases). V gave up 6 bases and J gave up 2 bases, with 17 bases separating them. Looked up from germline, CDR1 is WSHSY and CDR2 is SAAADI. This CDR3 spans 16 amino acids.

The gene calls are TRBV20-1 and TRBJ1-2; no firm D call. V lost 2 bases to trimming and J lost 7 bases, with 5 bases between them. Germline values: CDR1 DFQATT, CDR2 SNEGSKA (reference sequence). The CDR3 is 10 amino acids. In DNA form, the CDR3 reads TGCAGTGCTAGACTAGGTGGCTACACCTTC. Its translation: CSARLGGYTF.

The chain uses TRBV13 and TRBJ2-7; 10 nucleotides align to TRBD1. The CDR3 loop spans 15 amino acids. Germline CDR1 PRHDT, CDR2 FYEKMQ (reference sequence). Losses at the gene ends were 5 bases for V and 4 bases for J; bases not matched to a gene: 8. The DNA of the CDR3 is TGTGCCAGCAGCCGCGCGGGACAGGGGAAGTACGAGCAGTACTTC. Amino acid sequence: CASSRAGQGKYEQYF.

This clone was picked up one time. This sequence joins TRBV3-1 (or the pseudogene TRBV3-2) and TRBJ2-7; possibly TRBD1 for D (6 bases). V lost 1 base, J lost 7 bases, and 17 bases lay in between. The CDR3 spans 15 residues. Germline V gene sequence: CDR1 LGHDT, CDR2 YNNKEL (reference sequence). The CDR3 DNA follows: TGTGCCAGCAGCCAAGTCCTCCAGGACAGCCCGGAGCAGTACTTC. As protein: CASSQVLQDSPEQYF.

This rearrangement joins TRBV9 to TRBJ2-1; D perhaps matches TRBD2 (5 bases). The CDR3 totals 14 residues. V lost 0 bases to trimming and J lost 7 bases, with 11 bases between them. In germline, CDR1 is SGDLS, CDR2 YYNGEE. CDR3 region: CASSVAPTNNEQFF. The CDR3 DNA is TGTGCCAGCAGCGTAGCTCCGACTAATAATGAGCAGTTCTTC.

The chain recombines TRBV3-1 (or the pseudogene TRBV3-2) with TRBJ2-7; 9 bases map to TRBD1. Germline-derived CDR1 and CDR2 are LGHDT and YNNKEL (reference sequence). V gave up 6 bases and J gave up 1 base; unmatched junction bases: 13. This CDR3 region has 17 residues. The CDR3 DNA sequence: TGTGCCAGCAGTTTCCTTCCCTCCGGGACAGGGTCCTACGAGCAGTACTTC. As protein: CASSFLPSGTGSYEQYF.

J is TRBJ1-5 and V is TRBV27; 10 nucleotides align to TRBD1. Trimming cost V 5 bases and J 6 bases; bases outside gene matches: 22. Germline V gene data show CDR1 as MNHEY and CDR2 as SMNVEV (reference sequence). This CDR3 region has 20 residues. In DNA form, the CDR3 reads TGTGCCAGCAGTCCGACTTGGACAGGGGGTGGCCCACAGGATGGTCAGCCCCAGCATTTT. Translated: CASSPTWTGGGPQDGQPQHF.

This chain links TRBV9 with TRBJ2-5, with a weak D call TRBD2 (6 bases). The germline gives CDR1 SGDLS, CDR2 YYNGEE. The germline V and J ends were trimmed by 0 bases and 2 bases, with 11 bases remaining between them. The CDR3 has 15 residues. The CDR3 spells CASSVAPTSQETQYF. CDR3 sequence (DNA): TGTGCCAGCAGCGTAGCCCCGACTAGTCAAGAGACCCAGTACTTC.

The V call is TRBV6-2 or TRBV6-3, the J call TRBJ1-5; D gene uncertain. With 3 bases removed from V and 4 bases from J, the gap between germline ends came to 7 bases. CDR3 size: 13 residues. Germline values: CDR1 MNHEY, CDR2 SVGEGT. CDR3 nucleotide sequence: TGTGCCAGCAGTTATATGGAGAATCAGCCCCAGCATTTT. As protein: CASSYMENQPQHF.

The sample holds one count of this clone. The gene calls are TRBV19 and TRBJ1-2, with 12 positions matching TRBD1. This CDR3 spans 15 amino acids. CDR1 LNHDA and CDR2 SQIVND come from the germline V gene (reference sequence). Losses at the gene ends were 5 bases for V and 4 bases for J; bases not matched to a gene: 5. The CDR3 sequence: CASSLGTGGGYGYTF. In DNA, the CDR3 is TGTGCCAGTAGTCTCGGGACAGGGGGCGGCTATGGCTACACCTTC.

The chain combines TRBV30 with TRBJ2-5; 15 nucleotides agree with TRBD2. The germline gives CDR1 GTSNPN, CDR2 SVGIG (reference sequence). Trimming removed 7 bases from V and 2 bases from J; junction bases left unmatched: 8. The CDR3 runs 16 residues. CDR3 sequence: CAYGEGLAGGQETQYF. The CDR3 bases are TGTGCCTACGGAGAGGGACTAGCGGGGGGACAAGAGACCCAGTACTTC.

The V and J genes are TRBV5-1 and TRBJ2-2, with D possibly being TRBD1 (5 bases). The ends were cut back, 7 bases at V and 3 bases at J, with 13 bases in the middle. The germline gives CDR1 SGHRS, CDR2 YFSETQ. The CDR3 consists of 14 residues. The CDR3 here is CASADRGYTGELFF. DNA of the CDR3: TGCGCCAGCGCCGACAGAGGATACACCGGGGAGCTGTTTTTT.

Only one count was recorded for this clone. Here the CDR3 DNA reads TGTGCCACCAGTGATCCCAGGGGCGAAAGGGAGACCCAGTACTTC. This sequence encodes CATSDPRGERETQYF. The gene calls are TRBV24-1 and TRBJ2-5, with a possible D match to TRBD1 (6 bases). This CDR3 is 15 amino acids long. V was pared by 3 bases and J by 5 bases, with 15 bases between. From germline, CDR1 is KGHDR and CDR2 SFDVKD.

This CDR3 reads CASRGDSHYGYTF. The CDR3 nucleotides read TGTGCCAGCAGGGGTGACTCCCACTATGGCTACACCTTC. The chain couples TRBV2 to TRBJ1-2; D call uncertain. In germline, CDR1 is SNHLY, CDR2 FYNNEI. The germline V and J ends were trimmed by 6 bases and 3 bases, with 11 bases remaining between them. The CDR3 extends over 13 amino acids. Full variable domain (rest looked up from reference TRBV2 and TRBJ1-2): EPEVTQTPSHQVTQMGQEVILRCVPISNHLYFYWYRQILGQKVEFLVSFYNNEISEKSEIFDDQFSVERPDGSNFTLKIRSTKLEDSAMYFCASRGDSHYGYTFGSGTRLTVV.

The chain employs TRBV5-1 and TRBJ1-3; no reliable D call. V was cut by 0 bases and J by 0 bases, with 10 bases left in between. The CDR3 runs to 16 residues. The germline gives CDR1 SGHRS, CDR2 YFSETQ. CDR3 sequence (DNA): TGCGCCAGCAGCTTGGGTGGGAGCGGCTCTGGAAACACCATATATTTT. Protein: CASSLGGSGSGNTIYF.

The gene calls are TRBV7-8 and TRBJ2-5, with 8 bases lining up with TRBD2. V shed 3 bases and J 6 bases; nucleotides not matched to a gene: 12. Per germline, CDR1 SGHVS and CDR2 FQNEAQ. This CDR3 spans 16 amino acids. Written as DNA, the CDR3 is TGTGCCAGCAGCTTTTCGGGGGGGGGCCGAATGAAGACCCAGTACTTC. Translation: CASSFSGGGRMKTQYF.

V usage is TRBV5-1 and J usage is TRBJ2-5; D gene ambiguous. There are 14 residues in the CDR3. V lost 1 base and J 5 bases, leaving 12 bases between the germline ends. Germline-derived CDR1 and CDR2 are SGHRS and YFSETQ. The CDR3 region has the DNA TGCGCCAGCAGCTTGCATGTCCCCATTGAGACCCAGTACTTC. Translating gives CASSLHVPIETQYF.

The chain carries TRBV7-9 and TRBJ1-2; 11 bases align to TRBD1. V dropped 5 bases and J dropped 5; count of bases not matched to a gene: 7. The CDR3 extends over 15 amino acids. In germline, CDR1 is SEHNR, CDR2 FQNEAQ (reference sequence). CDR3 sequence: CASSRGQGAQYGYTF. In nucleotides, the CDR3 is TGTGCCAGCAGCCGAGGACAGGGGGCGCAGTATGGCTACACCTTC. The full variable domain, in which reference TRBV7-9 and TRBJ1-2 provide the parts outside the CDR3, is DTGVSQNPRHKITKRGQNVTFRCDPISEHNRLYWYRQTLGQGPEFLTYFQNEAQLEKSRLLSDRFSAERPKGSFSTLEIQRTEQGDSAMYLCASSRGQGAQYGYTFGSGTRLTVV.

V gene TRBV5-1 combines with J gene TRBJ1-6, with D possibly matching TRBD1 (5 bases). There are 15 residues in the CDR3. Trimming removed 5 bases at V and 6 bases at J, with 15 bases between. The germline gives CDR1 SGHRS, CDR2 YFSETQ. CDR3 residues: CASRSVGGSNSPLHF. In DNA form, the CDR3 reads TGCGCCAGCAGGTCCGTGGGGGGGTCTAATTCACCCCTCCACTTT.

The chain employs TRBV30 and TRBJ1-4; 8 nucleotides match TRBD1. From germline, CDR1 is GTSNPN and CDR2 SVGIG (reference sequence). The CDR3 totals 14 residues. Trimming cost V 2 bases and J 6 bases; bases outside gene matches: 5. The CDR3 protein is CAWSKTGVDEKLFF. CDR3 nucleotides: TGTGCCTGGAGTAAGACAGGGGTTGATGAAAAACTGTTTTTT.

The chain joins TRBV10-1 to TRBJ2-7, with TRBD1 matching over 12 bases. Looked up from germline, CDR1 is WNHNN and CDR2 is SYGVQD (reference sequence). CDR3 size: 15 residues. V lost 5 bases, J lost 4 bases, and 6 bases stayed unmatched. The CDR3 spells CASSPGTGGTYEQYF. For the CDR3, the DNA is TGCGCCAGCAGTCCCGGGACAGGGGGCACTTACGAGCAGTACTTC.

The chain joins TRBV18 to TRBJ2-2; a possible D gene is TRBD1 (6 bases). The CDR3 is 15 amino acids. The V end lost 0 bases, the J end lost 7 bases, and 12 bases lay between the germline ends. Germline CDR1 is KGHSH and CDR2 is LQKENI. CDR3 loop: CASSPPGTGSGELFF. The CDR3, as DNA: TGTGCCAGCTCACCACCAGGCACAGGGAGCGGGGAGCTGTTTTTT.

In the case of this clone: Compared with germline, one end of the junction differs, possibly owing to a read error. The rearrangement links TRBV29-1 to TRBJ1-2; D unclear. The length of the CDR3 is 11 residues. The germline V gene has CDR1 SQVTM and CDR2 ANQGSEA. In DNA form, the CDR3 reads TGCGGCGTGGAGGATCTCTATGGCTACACCTTC. As protein: CGVEDLYGYTF.

The rearrangement uses TRBV10-3 and TRBJ1-6; D is possibly TRBD1 (6 bases). Germline V lookup: CDR1 ENHRY, CDR2 SYGVKD. CDR3 length: 15 amino acids. With 0 bases removed from V and 7 bases from J, the gap between germline ends came to 10 bases. CDR3 sequence reads: CAISESQGGNSPLHF. In nucleotides, the CDR3 is TGTGCCATCAGTGAGTCACAGGGCGGGAATTCACCCCTCCACTTT.